This T cell receptor (beta chain) was sequenced for a study of blood T cell repertoires in COVID-19. Study background: Sites across the United States, Italy and Spain contributed samples from acute and convalescent COVID-19. The cDNA or gDNA used as material had been derived from T cells, B-cell-depleted T cells, or PBMCs.

CDR3 length: 18 amino acids. As processed by the authors: By means of reference gene primer amplification, nucleated cell counts were estimated. Profiled with immunoSEQ multiplex PCR; TCRdb holds only in-frame clones, not every one. For V, J and clone size, that table is used; D and trimming come from the DNA. Of 250,000 to 300,000 clones listed, around 90% were seen once; the top ten hold roughly 0.8%. Sequencing input: peripheral blood. This sequence was found in a woman aged 25 to 39 with acute or convalescent COVID-19. The V gene is TRBV21-1, the J gene TRBJ2-1; TRBD1, the D gene given by the table, was not confirmed from the DNA. TRBV21-1 is a listed pseudogene. CDR3 protein: CASSKGRGQVMGGDEQFF. Here the CDR3 DNA reads TGTGCCAGCAGCAAAGGTCGCGGACAGGTAATGGGGGGCGATGAGCAGTTCTTC.